Each of the 29 T cell receptor beta chains below was sequenced from the same sample in a study of T cells in women clearing cervical HPV infection. Clones were read by immunoSEQ multiplex PCR, and TCRdb kept only the in-frame ones, dropping some. The sample holds around 19,000 clones. Sequencing was performed on blood buffy coat. All receptors come from a woman aged 18 to 69 with a cervical HPV16 infection that either progressed to CIN3+ or cleared (not recorded which).

Concerning this clone: Read sequence stops 3 residues before the CDR3 end, and the germline J gene provides the missing end. The rearrangement links TRBV10-3 to TRBJ1-5; the match to TRBD1 covers 9 bases. The germline V gene has CDR1 ENHRY and CDR2 SYGVKD. This CDR3 spans 14 amino acids. CDR3 region: CAISEQGALGPQHF. The CDR3 DNA, read in part, is TGTGCCATCAGCGAACAGGGGGCCTTGGGTCCC.

Comment on this clone: The read ends 3 residues before the CDR3 terminus; that terminus is restored from the germline J gene. The chain is built from TRBV20-1 and TRBJ1-6, with 9 bases identical to TRBD1. This CDR3 is built from 13 residues. V was pared by 4 bases and J by 10 bases, with 5 bases of the junction left unmatched. Germline CDR1 DFQATT, CDR2 SNEGSKA (reference sequence). The CDR3 loop reads CSAKTGGWSPLHF. The sequenced part of the CDR3 DNA is TGCAGTGCTAAGACAGGGGGGTGGTCACCC.

The CDR3 loop reads CASSPAGKNYGYTF. The sequenced CDR3 bases are TGTGCCAGCAGCCCGGCAGGGAAGAACTATGGC. The gene calls are TRBV7-9 and TRBJ1-2; possibly TRBD1 for D (5 bases). Read coverage stops 3 residues before the CDR3 terminus; the germline J gene supplies the remainder. From germline, CDR1 is SEHNR and CDR2 FQNEAQ (reference sequence). V lost 5 bases and J 2 bases, leaving 12 bases between the germline ends. The length of the CDR3 is 14 residues.

Regarding this clone: This specimen includes other DNA sequences encoding the same CDR3. The CDR3 sequence is CASSLAQGLSGNTIYF. The DNA read from the CDR3 is TGTGCCAGCAGCTTAGCCCAGGGCCTCTCTGGAAACACC. This chain links TRBV7-8 with TRBJ1-3, with D perhaps matching TRBD1 (5 bases). The read finishes 3 residues shy of the CDR3 end, and the germline J gene is used to complete it. The germline V gene encodes CDR1 SGHVS and CDR2 FQNEAQ. This CDR3 has 16 residues. V was pared by 0 bases and J by 0 bases, with 9 bases between.

A remark on this clone: The CDR3 end falls 3 residues outside the read, so it is completed with the germline J gene. This chain links TRBV5-4 with TRBJ1-3; TRBD1 matches at 9 bases. Trimming cost V 4 bases and J 2 bases; bases outside gene matches: 4. Germline values: CDR1 SGHNT, CDR2 YYREEE (reference sequence). The CDR3 is made up of 15 amino acids. The DNA read from the CDR3 is TGTGCCAGCAGCGAAGGACAGGGGCCTGGAAACACC. It codes for CASSEGQGPGNT. The complete CDR3 reads CASSEGQGPGNTIYF.

CDR3 region: CASSHSGGALDEQFF. The CDR3 bases that were read are TGTGCCAGCAGCCATAGCGGGGGGGCCCTGGATGAG. The gene calls are TRBV5-4 and TRBJ2-1; 11 bases fit TRBD2. The read ends 3 residues shy of where the CDR3 ends; the end is completed using the germline J gene. The CDR3 totals 15 residues. Germline V gene sequence: CDR1 SGHNT, CDR2 YYREEE (reference sequence). V lost 4 bases to trimming and J lost 8 bases; unmatched junction nucleotides: 8.

Remarks on this clone: The CDR3 end is not reached by the read, which stops 3 residues before it; the germline J gene fills it in. The V and J genes are TRBV11-2 and TRBJ2-2, with D unclear. V was pared by 5 bases and J by 3 bases, with 4 bases between. The CDR3 length is 12 residues. The germline V gene encodes CDR1 SGHAT and CDR2 FQNNGV. The CDR3 here is CASSPYTGELFF. The CDR3 bases that were read are TGTGCCAGCAGCCCCTACACCGGGGAG.

As concerns this clone: The CDR3 extends 3 residues past the end of the read, so its final part is completed from the germline J gene. The V gene is TRBV20-1, the J gene TRBJ2-5, with 8 bases identical to TRBD1. Per germline, CDR1 DFQATT and CDR2 SNEGSKA (reference sequence). The ends lost 5 bases at V and 2 bases at J; junction bases unmatched: 1. CDR3 length: 12 amino acids. The covered CDR3 bases are TGCAGTGCTGGGGACAGGCAAGAGACC. The encoded protein is CSAGDRQET. The full CDR3 is CSAGDRQETQYF.

About this clone: The read ends 3 residues before the CDR3 terminus; that terminus is restored from the germline J gene. The genes are TRBV7-2 and TRBJ2-2, with TRBD1 matching 7 bases. The germline CDR1 and CDR2 sequences are SGHTA and FQGNSA. The CDR3 sequence is 14 residues long. CDR3 DNA, as far as it was read: TGTGCCAGCAGACAGGGACAGTCTGGTTCACCG. Amino acid sequence: CASRQGQSGSP. The whole CDR3 is CASRQGQSGSPLFF.

Details on this clone: The read ends 3 residues early relative to the CDR3; the germline J gene fills the gap. V is TRBV4-2 and J is TRBJ1-1; 7 bases match TRBD1. In germline, CDR1 is LGHNA, CDR2 YNFKEQ. The CDR3 loop spans 14 amino acids. Incomplete CDR3 DNA: TGTGCCAGCAGCCTAAGACGGAACAGGGGAGAA. Translation: CASSLRRNRGE. In full, the CDR3 reads CASSLRRNRGEAFF.

Remarks on this clone: The CDR3 is cut off 3 residues early in the read; its end comes from the germline J gene. The V and J genes are TRBV2 and TRBJ2-4; D is ambiguous. The CDR3 has 16 residues. Germline V gene data show CDR1 as SNHLY and CDR2 as FYNNEI. Trimming shortened V by 2 bases and J by 0 bases, and 11 bases separated the two germline ends. The CDR3 sequence is CASSEFGGLAKNIQYF. The covered CDR3 bases are TGTGCCAGCAGTGAATTTGGCGGATTAGCCAAAAACATT.

Details on this clone: The CDR3 is cut off 3 residues early in the read; its end comes from the germline J gene. The rearrangement joins TRBV7-2 to TRBJ2-1, with a tentative D call TRBD1 (6 bases). CDR1 is SGHTA, CDR2 FQGNSA, per germline. This CDR3 has 14 amino acids. The V gene lost 5 bases and the J gene lost 4 bases, with 12 bases spanning the gap. CDR3 sequence: CASSERQAYNEQFF. The DNA read from the CDR3 is TGTGCCAGCAGCGAAAGACAGGCGTACAATGAG.

With regard to this clone: The junction departs from the called germline gene at one end, perhaps through a read error. The read ends 3 residues before the CDR3 terminus; that terminus is restored from the germline J gene. Distinct nucleotide sequences in the sample also encode this CDR3. The rearrangement links TRBV30 to TRBJ1-3; 8 nucleotides match TRBD1. CDR1 GTSNPN and CDR2 SVGIG come from the germline V gene (reference sequence). The CDR3 spans 13 residues. This chain's CDR3 is CAWSVTGGNTIYF. CDR3 DNA (partial): TGTGCCTGGAGTGTAACAGGGGGAAACACG.

Comment on this clone: The read ends 3 residues shy of where the CDR3 ends; the end is completed using the germline J gene. The chain recombines TRBV20-1 with TRBJ2-3; 10 bases agree with TRBD2. Per the germline V gene, CDR1 is DFQATT and CDR2 is SNEGSKA (reference sequence). V was pared by 5 bases and J by 6 bases, with 8 bases of the junction left unmatched. CDR3 length: 14 residues. The CDR3 bases that were read are TGCAGTGCTCCTCAGCGGGGGGGGTCTGATACG. Translation gives CSAPQRGGSDT. The CDR3 in its entirety is CSAPQRGGSDTQYF.

Details on this clone: The CDR3 is cut off 3 residues early in the read; its end comes from the germline J gene. This chain connects TRBV10-2 to TRBJ1-2; TRBD1 is a possible D gene (5 bases). V was pared by 3 bases and J by 3 bases, with 8 bases between. There are 13 residues in the CDR3. The germline gives CDR1 WSHSY, CDR2 SAAADI. The CDR3 is CASSDRAYYGYTF. Incomplete CDR3 DNA: TGCGCCAGCAGTGACAGGGCCTACTATGGC.

Turning to this clone: The CDR3 is cut off 3 residues early in the read; its end comes from the germline J gene. This rearrangement joins TRBV28 to TRBJ1-6; D might be TRBD1 (6 bases). The CDR3 loop spans 14 amino acids. Trimming removed 6 bases from V and 8 bases from J, with 14 bases in between. Germline CDR1 and CDR2: MDHEN and SYDVKM. Incomplete CDR3 DNA: TGTGCCAGCAGGGAGACAGGAGGAGATTCACCC. Encoded protein: CASRETGGDSP. The whole CDR3 sequence reads CASRETGGDSPLHF.

As for this clone: The read terminates 3 residues before the CDR3 end, so the remaining end is supplied by the germline J gene. The V and J genes are TRBV6-2 or TRBV6-3 and TRBJ2-3; D is unclear. Trimming took 6 bases from V and 4 from J, leaving 11 bases between them. Per germline, CDR1 MNHEY and CDR2 SVGEGT. This CDR3 is built from 13 residues. The CDR3 loop is CASSRPGADTQYF. CDR3 DNA (partial): TGTGCCAGCAGCAGACCAGGCGCAGATACG.

To note about this clone: The read terminates 3 residues before the CDR3 end, so the remaining end is supplied by the germline J gene. This sequence joins TRBV5-1 and TRBJ2-3; D is possibly TRBD1 (5 bases). The CDR3 sequence is 15 residues long. Germline V CDR1 and CDR2: SGHRS, YFSETQ. The CDR3 bases that were read are TGCGCCAGCAGCTTGGCAGGCAGGGCACAAGAGACG. This translates into CASSLAGRAQET. The whole CDR3 sequence reads CASSLAGRAQETQYF.

Comments on this clone: The read terminates 3 residues ahead of where the CDR3 ends, so the germline J gene completes it. The genes are TRBV18 and TRBJ2-3, with TRBD2 matching 7 bases. Germline lookup yields CDR1 KGHSH and CDR2 LQKENI. The J segment lost 1 base and the V segment lost 6 bases, leaving 1 base of the junction unmatched. This CDR3 has 13 amino acids. The CDR3 here is CASSSGGTDTQYF. Partial CDR3 DNA: TGTGCCAGCTCCAGCGGGGGCACAGATACG. Variable domain in full (rest from reference TRBV18 and TRBJ2-3): NAGVMQNPRHLVRRRGQEARLRCSPMKGHSHVYWYRQLPEEGLKFMVYLQKENIIDESGMPKERFSAEFPKEGPSILRIQQVVRGDSAAYFCASSSGGTDTQYFGPGTRLTVL.

The DNA read from the CDR3 is TGCGCCAGCAGCTCAGGGGGCGCGGGGAATCAGCCC. Translation: CASSSGGAGNQP. The entire CDR3 protein is CASSSGGAGNQPQHF. The J gene is TRBJ1-5, the V gene TRBV4-1, with TRBD1 matching over 8 bases. The CDR3 end lies 3 residues beyond the end of the read and is filled in from the germline J gene. CDR3 length equals 15 residues. CDR1 is MGHRA and CDR2 is YSYEKL in the germline V gene. Trimming cost V 5 bases and J 4 bases; bases outside gene matches: 7.

The chain's CDR3 is CASGAEAGGLRSTDTQYF. The DNA read from the CDR3 is TGCGCCAGCGGGGCCGAGGCGGGGGGCCTCCGTAGCACAGATACG. The V call is TRBV5-1, the J call TRBJ2-3; 8 nucleotides match TRBD2. The CDR3 is cut off 3 residues early in the read; its end comes from the germline J gene. The V gene end was trimmed by 7 bases and the J gene end by 0 bases; junction bases not matched to a gene: 16. From germline, CDR1 is SGHRS and CDR2 YFSETQ. This CDR3 has 18 residues.

Concerning this clone: The sequence runs out 3 residues before the end of the CDR3; the remainder is reconstructed from the germline J gene. The chain is built from TRBV23-1 and TRBJ1-5, with 9 positions matching TRBD1. TRBV23-1 is sorted into the ORF group, with uncertain function. The CDR3 runs to 15 residues. The CDR3 is CASSQMDRGRFPQHF. The CDR3 DNA, read in part, is TGCGCCAGCAGTCAAATGGACAGGGGCCGGTTTCCC.

Note on this clone: From the germline J gene comes the end of the CDR3, since the read stops 3 residues before it. V is TRBV5-6 and J is TRBJ1-6, with D unresolved. From germline, CDR1 is SGHDT and CDR2 YYEEEE. V was cut by 2 bases and J by 7 bases, with 10 bases left in between. The CDR3 is 14 residues long. CDR3 DNA (partial): TGTGCCAGCAGCTTCGGGGAAGGGAATTCACCC. Protein product: CASSFGEGNSP. The whole CDR3 is CASSFGEGNSPLHF.

Comments on this clone: From the germline J gene comes the end of the CDR3, since the read stops 3 residues before it. The J gene is TRBJ2-2, the V gene TRBV5-1, with TRBD2 identical over 15 bases. The V gene's germline CDR1 is SGHRS and CDR2 YFSETQ. V was pared by 1 base and J by 6 bases, with 4 bases of the junction left unmatched. The CDR3 extends over 17 amino acids. CDR3 sequence: CASSLRGTSGGSGELFF. Partial CDR3 DNA: TGCGCCAGCAGCTTGCGTGGGACTAGCGGGGGGTCCGGGGAG.

As for this clone: Germline is not matched at one junction end, which may reflect a read error. The read ends 3 residues early relative to the CDR3; the germline J gene fills the gap. The chain carries TRBV7-2 and TRBJ1-2, with D uncertain. The CDR3 is 15 amino acids. Germline lookup yields CDR1 SGHTA and CDR2 FQGNSA. CDR3: CASSLKSPLGYGYTF. The part of the CDR3 DNA that was read is TGTGCCAGCAGCTTAAAATCCCCTCTGGGCTATGGA.

A note on this clone: Coverage ceases 3 residues before the CDR3 finishes, and the germline J gene fills in the end. The chain has TRBV7-3 and TRBJ2-1; TRBD2 aligns across 7 bases. CDR1 and CDR2 from the germline V gene are SGHTA and FQGTGA. The V segment lost 5 bases and the J segment 4 bases; nucleotides outside the gene matches: 11. CDR3 length equals 16 residues. The sequenced part of the CDR3 DNA is TGTGCCAGCAGCCCCGACCGGGCTAGCGGTTACAATGAG. Encoded protein: CASSPDRASGYNE. The whole CDR3 reads CASSPDRASGYNEQFF.

In the case of this clone: The CDR3 end is not reached by the read, which stops 3 residues before it; the germline J gene fills it in. The rearrangement links TRBV6-2 or TRBV6-3 to TRBJ2-3; D perhaps matches TRBD2 (6 bases). The CDR3 is 15 residues long. The germline CDR1 and CDR2 sequences are MNHEY and SVGEGT. The CDR3 DNA, read in part, is TGTGCCAGCAGTTACTCCGTTCGGGGCGGGGAGACG. Protein: CASSYSVRGGET. The entire CDR3 sequence reads CASSYSVRGGETQYF.

As for this clone: The read is 3 residues too short to cover the CDR3 end, so that end is filled in from the germline J gene. The genes are TRBV4-1 and TRBJ1-5; possibly TRBD1 for D (5 bases). Germline CDR1 MGHRA, CDR2 YSYEKL. V shed 3 bases and J shed 7 bases, with 10 bases lying between them. This CDR3 contains 13 residues. The CDR3 region is CASSQGGRQPQHF. Partial CDR3 DNA: TGCGCCAGCAGCCAGGGGGGTAGACAGCCC.

Comment on this clone: With the read ending 3 residues before the CDR3 end, the germline J gene is used to fill in that end. Other DNA variants within this sample encode the same CDR3. This chain connects TRBV6-2 or TRBV6-3 to TRBJ2-3; D perhaps matches TRBD1 (6 bases). The CDR3 sequence is 14 residues long. Germline-derived CDR1 and CDR2 are MNHEY and SVGEGT. The sequenced part of the CDR3 DNA is TGTGCCAGCTACGAACAGGGTCGCCAGGAGACG. Its translation: CASYEQGRQET. From start to end, the CDR3 is CASYEQGRQETQYF.